These 18 T cell receptor beta chains were all obtained from the same sample, sequenced in a study of blood T cell repertoires in COVID-19. The repertoire was sequenced with immunoSEQ multiplex PCR; TCRdb's copy has only in-frame clones and lacks some. In the table there are tens of thousands of clones, about 84% of which are singletons. Input material: peripheral blood. These receptors all come from a man aged 55 to 70 with acute or convalescent COVID-19.

The CDR3: CASSLTGGEQYF. CDR3 DNA: TGTGCCAGCAGTTTAACAGGGGGAGAGCAGTACTTC. V usage is TRBV12-3 or TRBV12-4 and J usage is TRBJ2-7; 8 bases are shared with TRBD1. The CDR3 has 12 amino acids. J lost 7 bases, V lost 2 bases, and 1 base had no gene match.

The rearrangement links TRBV6-5 to TRBJ2-5; TRBD1 aligns across 8 bases. V lost 1 base, J lost 5 bases, and 6 bases stayed unmatched. CDR3 size: 15 residues. The germline V gene has CDR1 MNHEY and CDR2 SVGAGI. The CDR3, as DNA: TGTGCCAGCAGTTACTTAGGACAGGGAGCGGAGACCCAGTACTTC. Translated, it gives CASSYLGQGAETQYF.

The genes are TRBV5-6 and TRBJ2-1; weak D call: TRBD1 (6 bases). Trimming took 4 bases from V and 3 from J, leaving 11 bases between them. Per the germline V gene, CDR1 is SGHDT and CDR2 is YYEEEE. CDR3 length: 14 residues. The chain's CDR3 is CASSIGQFYNEQFF. The CDR3 nucleotides are TGTGCCAGCAGCATTGGACAGTTCTACAATGAGCAGTTCTTC.

The chain carries TRBV7-3 and TRBJ1-6, with D maybe TRBD1 (6 bases). Trimming cost V 3 bases and J 6 bases, with 12 bases left between them. This CDR3 has 15 amino acids. Germline values: CDR1 SGHTA, CDR2 FQGTGA. The DNA of the CDR3 is TGTGCCAGCAGCTTGGGGGGGCAGTTTAATTCACCCCTCCACTTT. It encodes CASSLGGQFNSPLHF.

CDR3 nucleotides: TGTGCCAGCAGCCAACAGGGGGCCACTGAAGCTTTCTTT. Amino acids: CASSQQGATEAFF. The chain combines TRBV16 with TRBJ1-1, with TRBD1 identical over 8 bases. The CDR3 loop spans 13 amino acids. Germline V gene sequence: CDR1 KGHSY, CDR2 FQNENV. Unmatched junction bases numbered 0, after V lost 2 bases and J lost 4 bases.

V is TRBV19 and J is TRBJ1-5; D remains unclear. CDR1 is LNHDA and CDR2 is SQIVND in the germline V gene (reference sequence). V dropped 3 bases and J dropped 6 bases, with 6 bases sitting between them. There are 12 residues in the CDR3. CDR3 bases: TGTGCCAGTAGTATTCTAGGTCAGCCCCAGCATTTT. Amino acid sequence: CASSILGQPQHF.

This clone appeared a single time. V and J are TRBV3-1 (or the pseudogene TRBV3-2) and TRBJ2-1; 7 bases match TRBD1. V lost 2 bases and J lost 6; bases outside the gene matches: 7. The CDR3 has 15 residues. Germline V CDR1 and CDR2: LGHDT, YNNKEL (reference sequence). CDR3 loop: CASSQHDRDLNEQFF. The DNA of the CDR3 is TGTGCCAGCAGCCAACACGACAGGGACCTCAATGAGCAGTTCTTC.

V gene TRBV5-1 combines with J gene TRBJ1-1, with D possibly matching TRBD1 (5 bases). From germline, CDR1 is SGHRS and CDR2 YFSETQ. The V end lost 5 bases, the J end lost 6 bases, and 14 bases lay between the germline ends. This CDR3 contains 13 residues. The CDR3 DNA sequence: TGCGCCAGCAGACTGGCTAGGGACTCTGAAGCTTTCTTT. As protein: CASRLARDSEAFF.

This clone was found once. The rearrangement joins TRBV7-8 to TRBJ1-5; no firm D call. This CDR3 has 13 residues. V lost 1 base to trimming and J lost 6 bases, with 7 bases between them. Germline CDR1 SGHVS, CDR2 FQNEAQ. The CDR3 spells CASSLGRGQPQHF. The CDR3 nucleotides are TGTGCCAGCAGCTTAGGCCGGGGTCAGCCCCAGCATTTT.

The chain employs TRBV24-1 and TRBJ2-5; 9 nucleotides agree with TRBD1. With 3 bases clipped from V and 5 bases from J, the junction kept 6 bases outside the gene matches. The CDR3 has 15 residues. Per germline, CDR1 KGHDR and CDR2 SFDVKD. The CDR3 is CATSDQTGGGETQYF. DNA of the CDR3: TGTGCCACCAGTGATCAAACAGGGGGCGGGGAGACCCAGTACTTC.

The chain carries TRBV2 and TRBJ1-2; D not certain. In germline, CDR1 is SNHLY, CDR2 FYNNEI. The CDR3 is 11 amino acids. The V and J ends lost 7 bases and 7 bases respectively, with 10 bases between them. The CDR3 region is CASNGVGGYTF. The CDR3 bases are TGTGCCAGCAACGGGGTGGGTGGCTACACCTTC.

The chain combines TRBV29-1 with TRBJ1-2; maybe TRBD1 (5 bases). The CDR3 runs to 14 residues. V lost 0 bases and J lost 1, with 9 bases in between. Germline assignment: CDR1 SQVTM and CDR2 ANQGSEA. Written as DNA, the CDR3 is TGCAGCGTTGAAGATGGAGGGGTTAACTATGGCTACACCTTC. As protein: CSVEDGGVNYGYTF.

The rearrangement uses TRBV15 and TRBJ2-3; 9 bases are shared with TRBD1. The CDR3 contains 16 residues. Germline CDR1 reads LNHNV; CDR2 reads YYDKDF (reference sequence). V gave up 3 bases and J gave up 1 base; unmatched junction bases: 5. This CDR3 reads CATSRGQGGGTDTQYF. Here the CDR3 DNA reads TGTGCCACCAGCAGGGGACAGGGAGGGGGCACAGATACGCAGTATTTT. Based on the CDR3 plus reference TRBV15 and TRBJ2-3, the full variable domain is DAMVIQNPRYQVTQFGKPVTLSCSQTLNHNVMYWYQQKSSQAPKLLFHYYDKDFNNEADTPDNFQSRRPNTSFCFLDIRSPGLGDTAMYLCATSRGQGGGTDTQYFGPGTRLTVL.

V gene TRBV4-2 combines with J gene TRBJ2-7, with D possibly TRBD2 on 6 matching bases. V lost 0 bases and J 3 bases, leaving 21 bases between the germline ends. CDR3 length equals 18 residues. Germline CDR1 reads LGHNA; CDR2 reads YNFKEQ. The CDR3 DNA sequence: TGTGCCAGCAGCCAAGATCAAGGAGGAGGGACGGGGTTCTACGAGCAGTACTTC. Its protein product is CASSQDQGGGTGFYEQYF.

This clone was seen a handful of times. V is TRBV18 and J is TRBJ1-4; TRBD1 matches at 8 bases. CDR1 and CDR2 from the germline V gene are KGHSH and LQKENI. The CDR3 has 15 amino acids. V lost 3 bases to trimming and J lost 4 bases; unmatched junction nucleotides: 4. In DNA form, the CDR3 reads TGTGCCAGCTCACCGACCGGACAGGGTAATGAAAAACTGTTTTTT. This gives the protein CASSPTGQGNEKLFF.

J is TRBJ2-1 and V is TRBV25-1, with TRBD2 as a possible D gene (6 bases). The V gene lost 3 bases and the J gene lost 8 bases, with 8 bases spanning the gap. Germline assignment: CDR1 MGHDK and CDR2 SYGVNS. This CDR3 has 12 residues. CDR3 coding DNA: TGTGCCAGCAGTGAGGGGGGTTATGAGCAGTTCTTC. It specifies CASSEGGYEQFF.

The J gene is TRBJ1-2, the V gene TRBV12-3 or TRBV12-4, with D hard to call. Trimming pared 5 bases from V and 4 bases from J, leaving 11 bases between. The CDR3 has 13 residues. The CDR3 here is CASSPAIFYGYTF. The CDR3 nucleotides are TGTGCCAGCAGTCCCGCGATCTTCTATGGCTACACCTTC.

This clone was counted a single time. The chain has TRBV5-1 and TRBJ1-5; no clear D. The V and J ends lost 0 bases and 6 bases respectively, with 10 bases between them. The CDR3 consists of 14 residues. CDR1 is SGHRS, CDR2 YFSETQ, per germline. CDR3 protein: CASSLDSPSQPQHF. The CDR3 DNA follows: TGCGCCAGCAGCTTGGACAGCCCGAGTCAGCCCCAGCATTTT.